The text below deals with one T cell receptor beta chain. The antigen is not known. The study ran the assay at deep level. Using immunoSEQ multiplex PCR, the repertoire was profiled, and TCRdb retains in-frame clones only, with some absent. This sample has millions of clones, with 85% to 95% found just once. These data belong to a study of shared clonotypes between healthy human individuals. Study conclusions and caveats: About 5% was the fraction of naive CD4 clonotypes found shared across a few donors. Among donors, the sharing of clonotypes was expected to be influenced by sequencing depth.

This clonotype was sampled from a man aged 18 to 29 in good health. Specimen: naive CD4+ T cells sorted from blood. Subset: CD45RA+ positively selected.

CDR3 in DNA: TGTGCCAGCAGTGAAGCAACCTCCGGCGTTAGTGAGCAGTTCTTC. Protein sequence: CASSEATSGVSEQFF. The V gene is TRBV6-1, the J gene TRBJ2-1; D call uncertain. Germline CDR1 reads MNHNS; CDR2 reads SASEGT. V lost 0 bases and J lost 9, with 15 bases in between. The CDR3 sequence is 15 residues long.